These 4 T cell receptor beta chains were sequenced from one sample in a study of cytomegalovirus exposure and HLA in healthy donors. Researchers ran the PCR with 60 Vbeta and 13 Jbeta primers. Measured with immunoSEQ multiplex PCR; TCRdb has only the in-frame clones, and not every one. The data contain some 200,000 clones, over 60% of them singletons. The sequenced sample consisted of PBMCs. These receptors were obtained from a woman in her fifties or sixties in good health and CMV-seronegative.

The chain recombines TRBV6-5 with TRBJ2-5, with D possibly matching TRBD1 (5 bases). Trimming took 5 bases from V and 1 from J, leaving 14 bases between them. Germline V gene data show CDR1 as MNHEY and CDR2 as SVGAGI. CDR3 length: 15 amino acids. The CDR3 region is CASSIGDLGQETQYF. The DNA of the CDR3 is TGTGCCAGCAGTATAGGGGATTTGGGCCAAGAGACCCAGTACTTC.

The rearrangement uses TRBV7-9 and TRBJ1-5; 9 nucleotides agree with TRBD1. CDR1 and CDR2 from the germline V gene are SEHNR and FQNEAQ (reference sequence). The trim removed 11 bases at V and 7 bases at J, leaving 6 bases unmatched. CDR3 length equals 12 residues. CDR3: CAATGGDQPQHF. As DNA, the CDR3 is TGTGCCGCAACAGGGGGCGACCAGCCCCAGCATTTT.

The V gene is TRBV10-3, the J gene TRBJ2-7; TRBD1 agrees at 12 bases. The CDR3 sequence is 15 residues long. V shed 4 bases, J shed 5 bases, and the junction held 6 bases outside the gene matches. Per the germline V gene, CDR1 is ENHRY and CDR2 is SYGVKD. The chain's CDR3 is CAISASGTGGHEQYF. In DNA form, the CDR3 reads TGTGCCATCAGTGCATCCGGGACAGGGGGCCACGAGCAGTACTTC.

The CDR3 nucleotides are TGTGCCAGCAATAGACAAACTGGAAACACCATATATTTT. Translation: CASNRQTGNTIYF. V and J are TRBV2 and TRBJ1-3; D is ambiguous. Trimming took off 7 bases at V and 2 bases at J, with 9 bases between the two ends. The V gene's germline CDR1 is SNHLY and CDR2 FYNNEI. CDR3 length equals 13 residues.